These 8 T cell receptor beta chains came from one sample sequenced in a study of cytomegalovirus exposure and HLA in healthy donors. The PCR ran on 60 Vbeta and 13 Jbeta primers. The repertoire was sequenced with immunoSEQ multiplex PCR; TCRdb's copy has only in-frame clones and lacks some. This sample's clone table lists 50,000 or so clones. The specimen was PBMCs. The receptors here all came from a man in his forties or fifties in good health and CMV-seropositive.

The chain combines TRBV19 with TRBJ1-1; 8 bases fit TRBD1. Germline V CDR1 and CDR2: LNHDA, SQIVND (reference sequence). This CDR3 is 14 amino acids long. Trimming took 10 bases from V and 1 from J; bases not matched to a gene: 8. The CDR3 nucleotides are TGTGCCACTGGACCGGGACAGGCGAACACTGAAGCTTTCTTT. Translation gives CATGPGQANTEAFF.

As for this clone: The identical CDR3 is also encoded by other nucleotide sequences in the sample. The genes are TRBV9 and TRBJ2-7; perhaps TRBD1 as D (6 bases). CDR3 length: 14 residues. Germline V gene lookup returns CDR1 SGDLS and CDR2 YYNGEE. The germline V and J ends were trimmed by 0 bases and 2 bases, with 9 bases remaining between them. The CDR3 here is CASSVGGGAYEQYF. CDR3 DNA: TGTGCCAGCAGCGTAGGTGGGGGCGCCTACGAGCAGTACTTC.

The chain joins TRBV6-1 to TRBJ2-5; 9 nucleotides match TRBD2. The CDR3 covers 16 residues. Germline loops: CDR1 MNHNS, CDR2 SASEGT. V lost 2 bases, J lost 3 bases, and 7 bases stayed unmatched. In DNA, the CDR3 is TGTGCCAGCAGTGAATGGAGGTTAGCGGGGGAAGAGACCCAGTACTTC. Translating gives CASSEWRLAGEETQYF.

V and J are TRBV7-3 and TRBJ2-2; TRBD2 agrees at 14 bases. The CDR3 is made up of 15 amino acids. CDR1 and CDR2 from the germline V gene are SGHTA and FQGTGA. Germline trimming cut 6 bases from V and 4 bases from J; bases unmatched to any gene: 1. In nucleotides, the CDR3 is TGTGCCAGCAGGGGGACTAGCGGGAGCACCGGGGAGCTGTTTTTT. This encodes CASRGTSGSTGELFF.

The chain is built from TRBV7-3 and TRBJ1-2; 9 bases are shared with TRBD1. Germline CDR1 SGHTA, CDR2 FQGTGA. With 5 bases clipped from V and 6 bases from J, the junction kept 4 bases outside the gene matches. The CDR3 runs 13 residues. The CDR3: CASSPGQGHGYTF. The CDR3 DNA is TGTGCCAGCAGCCCCGGACAGGGGCATGGCTACACCTTC. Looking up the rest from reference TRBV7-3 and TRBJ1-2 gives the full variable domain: GAGVSQTPSNKVTEKGKYVELRCDPISGHTALYWYRQSLGQGPEFLIYFQGTGAADDSGLPNDRFFAVRPEGSVSTLKIQRTERGDSAVYLCASSPGQGHGYTFGSGTRLTVV.

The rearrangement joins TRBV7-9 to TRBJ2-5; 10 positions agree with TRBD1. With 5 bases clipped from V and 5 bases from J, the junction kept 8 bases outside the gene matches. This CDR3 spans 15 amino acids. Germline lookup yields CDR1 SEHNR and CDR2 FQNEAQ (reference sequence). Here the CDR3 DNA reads TGTGCCAGCAGCCGATCCGGGACAGGGGTGGAGACCCAGTACTTC. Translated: CASSRSGTGVETQYF. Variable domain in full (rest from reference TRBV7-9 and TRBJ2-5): DTGVSQNPRHKITKRGQNVTFRCDPISEHNRLYWYRQTLGQGPEFLTYFQNEAQLEKSRLLSDRFSAERPKGSFSTLEIQRTEQGDSAMYLCASSRSGTGVETQYFGPGTRLLVL.

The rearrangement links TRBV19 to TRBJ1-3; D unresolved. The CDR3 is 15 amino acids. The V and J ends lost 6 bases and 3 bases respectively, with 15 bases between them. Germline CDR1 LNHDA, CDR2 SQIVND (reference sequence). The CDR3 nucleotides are TGTGCCAGTAGGGGTATCGGCGAGGATGGAAACACCATATATTTT. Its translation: CASRGIGEDGNTIYF.

CDR3 DNA sequence: TGTGCCAGCAGCCCTCGCTACGAGCAGTACTTC. Translated, it gives CASSPRYEQYF. This chain connects TRBV6-6 to TRBJ2-7; D remains ambiguous. Germline CDR1 is MNHNY and CDR2 is SVGAGI (reference sequence). This CDR3 is 11 amino acids long. Trimming cost V 6 bases and J 3 bases, with 6 bases left between them.